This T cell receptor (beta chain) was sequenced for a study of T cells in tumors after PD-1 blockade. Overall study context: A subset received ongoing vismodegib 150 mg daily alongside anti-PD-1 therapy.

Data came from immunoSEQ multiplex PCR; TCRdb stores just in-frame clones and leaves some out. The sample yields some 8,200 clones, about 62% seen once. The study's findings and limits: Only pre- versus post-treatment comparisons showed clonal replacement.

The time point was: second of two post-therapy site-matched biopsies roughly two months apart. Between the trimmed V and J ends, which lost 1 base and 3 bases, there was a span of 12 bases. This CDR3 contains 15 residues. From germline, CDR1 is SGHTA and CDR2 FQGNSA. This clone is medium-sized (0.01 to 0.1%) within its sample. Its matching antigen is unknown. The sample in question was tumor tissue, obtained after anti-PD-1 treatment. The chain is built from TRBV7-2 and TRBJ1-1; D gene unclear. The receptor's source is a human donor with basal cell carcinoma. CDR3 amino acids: CASSLGVGLDTEAFF. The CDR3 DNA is TGTGCCAGCAGCTTAGGAGTGGGATTGGACACTGAAGCTTTCTTT.